One and the same sample provided the 24 T cell receptor beta chains below, sequenced in a study of T cells in Graves' hyperthyroidism and ophthalmopathy. TCR beta CDR3 regions were amplified from RNA transcripts. TCR CDR3 underwent first-round RT-PCR with the HTBI primer set. One entry per CDR3 protein results from TCRdb running MiXCR on the multiplex PCR reads. The table includes around 480,000 distinct CDR3 sequences, approximately 14% detected once. The sample taken for sequencing was blood. These receptors came from a woman between 18 and 29 years old with Graves' hyperthyroidism.

At least ten counts were recorded for this clonotype. V is TRBV11-1 and J is TRBJ1-1, with D unclear. CDR3 length: 12 amino acids. Trimming pared 1 base from V and 3 bases from J, leaving 3 bases between. The germline V gene encodes CDR1 SGHAT and CDR2 FQDESV (reference sequence). DNA of the CDR3: TGTGCCAGCAGCTTAGTTGACACTGAAGCTTTCTTT. Its protein is CASSLVDTEAFF.

The sample holds a few counts of this clonotype. This may be a read error, as it is one base from a much larger clone. The chain links TRBV12-3 or TRBV12-4 to TRBJ1-6, with 8 bases identical to TRBD1. This CDR3 has 15 residues. The CDR3, as DNA: TGTGCCAGCAGTTTAAGTCAGGGGGCGCATTCACCCCCCCACTTT. Its translation: CASSLSQGAHSPPHF.

The chain couples TRBV5-8 to TRBJ2-3; either TRBD1 or TRBD2 may fit D (5 bases each). Trimming removed 3 bases at V and 0 bases at J, with 14 bases between. The germline gives CDR1 SGHTS, CDR2 YDEGEE. The CDR3 covers 16 residues. As DNA, the CDR3 is TGTGCCAGCAGCTGGGGGACGGACACTAGCACAGATACGCAGTATTTT. This encodes CASSWGTDTSTDTQYF.

This clonotype came up many times. The chain recombines TRBV20-1 with TRBJ2-1; no reliable D call. The CDR3 is 13 amino acids. In germline, CDR1 is DFQATT, CDR2 SNEGSKA (reference sequence). The V end was cut by 1 base, the J end by 3 bases, with 7 bases between. CDR3 loop: CSARVPIYNEQFF. The CDR3 region has the DNA TGCAGTGCTAGAGTTCCTATCTACAATGAGCAGTTCTTC.

This clonotype was recorded at least ten times. The chain uses TRBV28 and TRBJ1-5, with D uncertain. Trimming cost V 7 bases and J 5 bases, with 15 bases left between them. From germline, CDR1 is MDHEN and CDR2 SYDVKM. CDR3 length equals 14 residues. The CDR3 nucleotides are TGTGCCAGCACCTCGGCTGAAGGGTATCAGCCCCAGCATTTT. The encoded protein is CASTSAEGYQPQHF.

This clonotype was picked up many times. This chain links TRBV20-1 with TRBJ2-7; TRBD2 agrees at 14 bases. This CDR3 has 15 amino acids. CDR1 is DFQATT, CDR2 SNEGSKA, per germline (reference sequence). The V gene end was trimmed by 3 bases and the J gene end by 4 bases; junction bases not matched to a gene: 5. In nucleotides, the CDR3 is TGCAGTGCTAGGGGACTAGCGGGAGATAGTTACGAGCAGTACTTC. Translating gives CSARGLAGDSYEQYF.

This clonotype was observed at least ten times. This sequence joins TRBV2 and TRBJ2-7; D ambiguous. Looked up from germline, CDR1 is SNHLY and CDR2 is FYNNEI. The CDR3 totals 15 residues. V was trimmed by 0 bases and J by 6 bases, leaving 15 bases between them. This CDR3 is CASSEALQVGFEQYV. The CDR3 DNA is TGTGCCAGCAGTGAAGCGCTTCAGGTTGGCTTCGAGCAGTACGTC.

This clonotype was counted at least ten times. The rearrangement links TRBV11-2 to TRBJ2-5; no firm D call. There are 15 residues in the CDR3. V shed 0 bases and J shed 5 bases, with 13 bases lying between them. Germline V gene lookup returns CDR1 SGHAT and CDR2 FQNNGV. The CDR3: CASSLDGLVEETQYF. The CDR3 DNA is TGTGCCAGCAGCTTAGATGGCCTAGTCGAGGAGACCCAGTACTTC.

This clonotype occurred a few times. This chain links TRBV30 with TRBJ1-2; no reliable D call. Trimming pared 7 bases from V and 7 bases from J, leaving 16 bases between. The CDR3 contains 12 residues. Germline CDR1 GTSNPN, CDR2 SVGIG (reference sequence). The CDR3 region is CAFYDARSGYTF. Written as DNA, the CDR3 is TGTGCCTTCTACGACGCCAGGTCTGGCTACACCTTC.

In this sample, this clonotype turned up a few times. The chain joins TRBV19 to TRBJ2-5; D possibly corresponds to TRBD2 (7 bases). Germline V gene data show CDR1 as LNHDA and CDR2 as SQIVND (reference sequence). This CDR3 contains 16 residues. V dropped 3 bases and J dropped 0 bases, with 14 bases sitting between them. The CDR3, as DNA: TGTGCCAGTAGTATTGGGGGGGCTGGGGACCAAGAGACCCAGTACTTC. Protein product: CASSIGGAGDQETQYF.

This clonotype was seen just once. The chain employs TRBV11-3 and TRBJ2-3; weak D call: TRBD2 (5 bases). Germline assignment: CDR1 SGHNT and CDR2 YENEEA. This CDR3 has 15 amino acids. V was pared by 1 base and J by 2 bases, with 10 bases between. The CDR3 here is CASSLASTSTDTQYF. DNA for the CDR3: TGTGCCAGCAGCTTAGCTAGCACCTCCACAGATACGCAGTATTTT.

The sample holds many counts of this clonotype. The chain has TRBV20-1 and TRBJ2-5, with D perhaps given as TRBD1 or TRBD2 (5 bases each). Deletions cut 6 bases from V and 4 bases from J, with 18 bases between. CDR1 is DFQATT, CDR2 SNEGSKA, per germline (reference sequence). The CDR3 is 14 amino acids. The CDR3 nucleotides are TGCAGTGCAAGGGACCCGCGGATGGGAGAGACCCAGTACTTC. This gives the protein CSARDPRMGETQYF.

The table lists this clonotype with many counts. The chain combines TRBV19 with TRBJ2-7, with a tentative D call TRBD1 (6 bases). The CDR3 sequence is 13 residues long. Germline CDR1 and CDR2: LNHDA and SQIVND (reference sequence). The V gene lost 9 bases and the J gene lost 4 bases, with 16 bases spanning the gap. The CDR3 loop is CASSIQGSYEQYF. The CDR3 region has the DNA TGTGCCAGCAGCATACAGGGATCTTACGAGCAGTACTTC.

Ten or more counts support this clonotype. This sequence joins TRBV6-2 or TRBV6-3 and TRBJ1-6; D ambiguous. In germline, CDR1 is MNHEY, CDR2 SVGEGT. The V end lost 2 bases, the J end lost 9 bases, and 17 bases lay between the germline ends. This CDR3 has 16 residues. Written as DNA, the CDR3 is TGTGCCAGCAGTTACCGACCCTGGGATAGCAGTTCACCCCTCCACTTT. Its protein is CASSYRPWDSSSPLHF.

This clonotype was counted at least ten times. The rearrangement joins TRBV7-8 to TRBJ2-2; tentative D call: TRBD2 (5 bases). CDR3 length: 15 residues. The V gene's germline CDR1 is SGHVS and CDR2 FQNEAQ. The V end lost 2 bases, the J end lost 4 bases, and 11 bases lay between the germline ends. The chain's CDR3 is CASSLRESITGELFF. The CDR3 nucleotides are TGTGCCAGCAGCTTAAGGGAGAGTATCACCGGGGAGCTGTTTTTT.

This clonotype showed up many times. This chain connects TRBV5-1 to TRBJ2-3; 9 bases line up with TRBD2. Germline V gene sequence: CDR1 SGHRS, CDR2 YFSETQ. V shed 5 bases and J 5 bases; nucleotides not matched to a gene: 6. The CDR3 is 14 amino acids. The CDR3 here is CASSISGSLDTQYF. The DNA of the CDR3 is TGCGCCAGCAGTATTAGCGGGAGTTTAGATACGCAGTATTTT.

This clonotype was seen more than once but under ten times. This chain connects TRBV9 to TRBJ2-1; D uncertain. The CDR3 consists of 15 residues. Trimming left V 0 bases short and J 2 bases short, with 9 bases between. Per germline, CDR1 SGDLS and CDR2 YYNGEE. The CDR3 DNA is TGTGCCAGCAGCGTAGAGGGAAATGCCTACAATGAGCAGTTCTTC. This encodes CASSVEGNAYNEQFF.

The count of this clonotype is one. This may be a read error: a much more frequent sequence differs by one nucleotide. The J gene is TRBJ1-6, the V gene TRBV30, with D tentatively TRBD1 (5 bases). The length of the CDR3 is 13 residues. Looked up from germline, CDR1 is GTSNPN and CDR2 is SVGIG (reference sequence). The ends were cut back, 8 bases at V and 8 bases at J, with 16 bases in the middle. The CDR3 DNA reads as TGTGCCCGGAAGAGGCAGGGAGATTCACCCCTCCACTTT. This sequence encodes CARKRQGDSPLHF.

In this sample, this clonotype turned up a few times. The V and J genes are TRBV13 and TRBJ2-4; 7 positions match TRBD2. The junction had 13 bases not matched to a gene; V was cut back by 1 base and J by 4 bases. The CDR3 length is 18 residues. CDR1 is PRHDT, CDR2 FYEKMQ, per germline (reference sequence). CDR3 in amino acids: CASSLAAHGGAGKNIQYF. The CDR3 nucleotides are TGTGCCAGCAGCTTAGCAGCCCACGGGGGAGCGGGAAAAAACATTCAGTACTTC.

This clonotype has at least ten counts. This chain uses TRBV24-1 with TRBJ2-3, with 8 bases matching TRBD2. Losses at the gene ends were 4 bases for V and 1 base for J; bases not matched to a gene: 3. From germline, CDR1 is KGHDR and CDR2 SFDVKD. The CDR3 is 15 amino acids. CDR3 residues: CATSDVTSGTDTQYF. CDR3 nucleotides: TGTGCCACCAGTGACGTGACTAGCGGCACAGATACGCAGTATTTT.

This clonotype was observed at least ten times. The chain recombines TRBV12-3 or TRBV12-4 with TRBJ2-7, with 10 bases aligning to TRBD1. V lost 3 bases, J lost 6 bases, and 11 bases stayed unmatched. This CDR3 has 16 amino acids. CDR3 bases: TGTGCCAGCAGTTTTGGGGCCCCGGGACAGGGGAGCGAGCAGTACGTC. The encoded protein is CASSFGAPGQGSEQYV.

This clonotype was seen a few times. V and J are TRBV10-2 and TRBJ2-5; possibly TRBD2 for D (6 bases). CDR1 is WSHSY, CDR2 SAAADI, per germline. The CDR3 is 15 amino acids. V lost 3 bases and J 3 bases, leaving 14 bases between the germline ends. Here the CDR3 reads CASSEWRGLKETQYF. The CDR3, as DNA: TGCGCCAGCAGTGAATGGCGGGGCCTAAAAGAGACCCAGTACTTC.

This clonotype was picked up a small number of times. A read error may be the cause here, since a much bigger clone is one base away. This CDR3 is missing its conserved last phenylalanine or tryptophan, likely due to a read error. The chain is built from TRBV10-3 and TRBJ1-2, with D unclear. Trimming pared 0 bases from V and 2 bases from J, leaving 13 bases between. The CDR3 covers 16 residues. Germline V gene lookup returns CDR1 ENHRY and CDR2 SYGVKD. The CDR3 is CAISESGGLVNYGYTL. The DNA of the CDR3 is TGTGCCATCAGTGAGTCGGGCGGTTTGGTAAACTATGGCTACACCCTC.

A few counts support this clonotype. The V gene is TRBV9, the J gene TRBJ1-4; D uncertain. Looked up from germline, CDR1 is SGDLS and CDR2 is YYNGEE. The CDR3 totals 14 residues. V lost 3 bases, J lost 4 bases, and 10 bases lay in between. The CDR3 is CASSDRADNEKLFF. The CDR3 DNA reads as TGTGCCAGCAGCGATCGGGCAGATAATGAAAAACTGTTTTTT.